This T cell receptor beta chain was sequenced in a study of blood T cell repertoires in COVID-19. Study background: Some COVID-19 samples were acute and others convalescent; all came from the United States, Italy and Spain. Sources were T cells, B-cell-depleted T cells, or PBMCs; the material itself was cDNA or gDNA.

Followed longitudinally, the Seattle patients had been enrolled during active infection. Study processing details: Amplification of reference gene primers was used by the study to estimate nucleated cell counts. Assay used: immunoSEQ multiplex PCR; TCRdb lists only in-frame clones, some missing. The DNA gave D and trimming, while V, J and clone size come from that table. The sample lists fewer than 200,000 clones, more than 75% occurring once. In germline, CDR1 is DFQATT, CDR2 SNEGSKA (reference sequence). Trimming left V 5 bases short and J 5 bases short, with 9 bases between. The CDR3 has 11 residues.

The TCR sequence derives from a woman aged 60 to 75 with COVID-19, enrolled during active disease. This sequence joins TRBV20-1 and TRBJ1-1; tentative D call: TRBD1 (5 bases). Input material: peripheral blood. CDR3 amino acids: CSAVRGTEAFF. CDR3 nucleotides: TGCAGTGCTGTACGGGGGACTGAAGCTTTCTTT.